This T cell receptor (beta chain) stems from a study of blood T cell repertoires in COVID-19. Study overall: Collection of acute and convalescent COVID-19 samples took place in the United States, Italy and Spain.

The assay was immunoSEQ multiplex PCR, and TCRdb's table has in-frame clones only and misses some. Among 90,000 to 100,000 clones listed, 81% were seen once. V was pared by 0 bases and J by 8 bases, with 14 bases between. The CDR3 contains 16 residues. Germline values: CDR1 SGHDN, CDR2 FVKESK. The chain joins TRBV14 to TRBJ1-6; a weak D match, TRBD1 (5 bases). Material for sequencing was peripheral blood. This TCR came from a man in his sixties with acute or convalescent COVID-19. DNA of the CDR3: TGTGCCAGCAGCCAAGAATTCAGGCCGGGGGATTCACCCCTCCACTTT. This encodes CASSQEFRPGDSPLHF.